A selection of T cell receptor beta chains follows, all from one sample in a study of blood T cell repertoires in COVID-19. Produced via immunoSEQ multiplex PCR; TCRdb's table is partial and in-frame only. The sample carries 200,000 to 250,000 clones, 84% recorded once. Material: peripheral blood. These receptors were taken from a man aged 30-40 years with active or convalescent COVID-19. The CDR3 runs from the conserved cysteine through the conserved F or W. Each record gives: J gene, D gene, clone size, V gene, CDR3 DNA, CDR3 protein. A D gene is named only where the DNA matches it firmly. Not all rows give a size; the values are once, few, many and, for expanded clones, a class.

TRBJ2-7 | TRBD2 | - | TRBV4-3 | TGCGCCAGCAGCCAATCTGGGACTAGCGGCGTTAGGGAGCAGTACTTC | CASSQSGTSGVREQYF
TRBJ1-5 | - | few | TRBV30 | TGTGCCTGGAGTGTAGAGCGGCAGCCCCAGCATTTT | CAWSVERQPQHF
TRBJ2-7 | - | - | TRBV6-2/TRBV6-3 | TGTGCCAGCAGTTACCCACCCAGGGAGTTTGCGGGGATGTACGAGCAGTACTTC | CASSYPPREFAGMYEQYF
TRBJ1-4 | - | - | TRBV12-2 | TGTGCAAGTCGCTTATTCCCCGGACAGAAAAAAGCAACTAATGAAAAACTGTTTTTT | CASRLFPGQKKATNEKLFF
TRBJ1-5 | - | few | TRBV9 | TGTGCCAGCAGCGAAGGACATTCTGGAACTCAGCCCCAGCATTTT | CASSEGHSGTQPQHF
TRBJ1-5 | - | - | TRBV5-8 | TGTGCCAGCAGCTTGGGGAGGGATAATCAGCCCCAGCATTTT | CASSLGRDNQPQHF
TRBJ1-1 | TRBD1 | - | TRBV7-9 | TGTGCCAGCAGCTCCCGACAGGGCCCCACTGAAGCTTTCTTT | CASSSRQGPTEAFF
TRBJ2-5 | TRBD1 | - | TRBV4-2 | TGTGCCAGCAGCCTCGACAGGGGGGCTAAACAAGAGACCCAGTACTTC | CASSLDRGAKQETQYF
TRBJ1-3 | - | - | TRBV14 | TGTGCCAGCAGCCGAGCACAGGGAAACACCATATATTTT | CASSRAQGNTIYF
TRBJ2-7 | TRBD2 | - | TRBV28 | TGTGCCAGCGGTATAGCGGGGGCCTACGAGCAGTACTTC | CASGIAGAYEQYF
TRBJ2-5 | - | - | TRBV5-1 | TGCGCCAGCACCCGGGGACTCGGCGAGACCCAGTACTTC | CASTRGLGETQYF
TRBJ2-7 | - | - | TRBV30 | TGTGCCTCCCAGATTTGGGCGGGGGCTCGAGGGCTCGAGCAGTACTTC | CASQIWAGARGLEQYF
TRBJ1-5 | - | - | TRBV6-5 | TGTGCCAGCAGTTACTCGTCCGGGATCAATCAGCCCCAGCATTTT | CASSYSSGINQPQHF
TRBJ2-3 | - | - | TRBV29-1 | TGCAGCGTTGATCGGGGGAGCACAGATACGCAGTATTTT | CSVDRGSTDTQYF
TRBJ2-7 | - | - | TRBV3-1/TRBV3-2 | TGTGCCAGCAGCCTCCTCGGTCCCAGGGTGGGCGAGCAGTACTTC | CASSLLGPRVGEQYF
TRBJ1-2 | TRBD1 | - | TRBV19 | TGTGCCAGTCGCCGGGGACAGCTTATTGATGGCTACACCTTC | CASRRGQLIDGYTF
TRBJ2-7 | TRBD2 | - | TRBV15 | TGTGCCACCAGCAGAGGACTAGCGGGCTCCTACGAGCAGTACTTC | CATSRGLAGSYEQYF
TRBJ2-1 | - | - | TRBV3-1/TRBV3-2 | TGTGCCAGCAGCCAAGATTGGGGGGAGCCGTTCTTC | CASSQDWGEPFF
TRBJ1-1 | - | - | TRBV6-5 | TGTGCCAGCTCAAGGGGCCCACCTGAAGCTTTCTTT | CASSRGPPEAFF
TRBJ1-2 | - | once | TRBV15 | TGTGCCACGAGTGGTTCCAACTATGGCTACACCTTC | CATSGSNYGYTF
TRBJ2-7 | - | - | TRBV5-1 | TGCGCCAGCAGCCGAGGTGGAGCCTACGAGCAGTACTTC | CASSRGGAYEQYF
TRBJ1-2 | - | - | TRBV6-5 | TGTGCCAGCAGTTACTCGACCGGCCGTGGGCATGGCTACACCTTC | CASSYSTGRGHGYTF
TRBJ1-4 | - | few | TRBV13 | TGTGCCAGCAGCTCCCACAGGGACGAAAAACTGTTTTTT | CASSSHRDEKLFF
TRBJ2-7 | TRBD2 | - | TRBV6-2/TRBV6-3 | TGTGCCAGCAGTTACTCCGGACTAGCGGAGGCCTACGAGCAGTACTTC | CASSYSGLAEAYEQYF
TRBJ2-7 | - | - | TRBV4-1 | TGCGCCAGCAGCCCCGGACAGATTTCCTACGAGCAGTACTTC | CASSPGQISYEQYF
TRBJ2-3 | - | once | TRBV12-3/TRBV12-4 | TGTGCCAGCAGCTTCACAGATACGCAGTATTTT | CASSFTDTQYF
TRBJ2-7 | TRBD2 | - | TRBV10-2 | TGCGCCAGCAGTGCTAGCGGGAGGGCCAGCGAGCAGTACTTC | CASSASGRASEQYF
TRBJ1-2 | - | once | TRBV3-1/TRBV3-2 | TGTGCCAGCAGCCGAAAAATGACAGATCTGCTCTATGGCTACACCTTC | CASSRKMTDLLYGYTF
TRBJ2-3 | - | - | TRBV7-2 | TGTGCCAGCAGCTCCTCACTAGTTCTGACAGATACGCAGTATTTT | CASSSSLVLTDTQYF
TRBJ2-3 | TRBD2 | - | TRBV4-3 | TGCGCCAGCAGCCAAGATCTGACGGGGGGGCGGATAGATACGCAGTATTTT | CASSQDLTGGRIDTQYF
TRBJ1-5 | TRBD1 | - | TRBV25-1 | TGTGCCAGTAGGGGTTCAGGGGGCCTGAATCAGCCCCAGCATTTT | CASRGSGGLNQPQHF
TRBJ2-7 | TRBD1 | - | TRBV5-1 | TGCGCCAGCAGCCCCGGACAGGGCTCAACCTACGAGCAGTACTTC | CASSPGQGSTYEQYF
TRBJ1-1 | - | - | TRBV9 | TGTGCCAGCAGCGCAAAGGACAGCACCCTAAAGAACACTGAAGCTTTCTTT | CASSAKDSTLKNTEAFF
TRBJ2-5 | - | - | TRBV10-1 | TGCGCCAGCAGCGAACACCCCTCTAGGTTACAAGAGACCCAGTACTTC | CASSEHPSRLQETQYF
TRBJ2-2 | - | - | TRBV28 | TGTGCCAGCAGTTCCACTAGTTTTCTCGGCACCGGGGAGCTGTTTTTT | CASSSTSFLGTGELFF
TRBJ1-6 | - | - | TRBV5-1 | TGCGCCAGCAGCTTCGGGCAGGGGAATTCACCCCTCCACTTT | CASSFGQGNSPLHF
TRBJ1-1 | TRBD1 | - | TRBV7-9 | TGTGCCAGCAGCGATCCGGGGACAGGGAACACTGAAGCTTTCTTT | CASSDPGTGNTEAFF
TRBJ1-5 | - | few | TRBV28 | TGTGCCAGCATCCAGGGCCTTCAGCCCCAGCATTTT | CASIQGLQPQHF
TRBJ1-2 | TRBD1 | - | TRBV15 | TGTGCCACCAGCAGAGAGGGCAGGGGGAACTATGGCTACACCTTC | CATSREGRGNYGYTF
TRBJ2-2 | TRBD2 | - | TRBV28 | TGTGCCAGCAGTTTAGGCCCACAGGCTAGCGGTAACACCGGGGAGCTGTTTTTT | CASSLGPQASGNTGELFF
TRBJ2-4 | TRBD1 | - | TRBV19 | TGTGCCAGTGGATCACAGGGGGCAAACATTCAGTACTTC | CASGSQGANIQYF